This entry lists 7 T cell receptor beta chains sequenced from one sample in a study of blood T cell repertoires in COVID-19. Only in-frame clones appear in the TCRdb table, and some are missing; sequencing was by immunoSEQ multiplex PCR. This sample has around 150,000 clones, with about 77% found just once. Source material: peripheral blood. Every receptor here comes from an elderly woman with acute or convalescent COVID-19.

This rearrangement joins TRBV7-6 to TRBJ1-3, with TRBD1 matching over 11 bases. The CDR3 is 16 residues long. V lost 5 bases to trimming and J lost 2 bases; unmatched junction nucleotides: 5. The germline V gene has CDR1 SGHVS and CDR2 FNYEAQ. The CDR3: CASSSGQGAAGNTIYF. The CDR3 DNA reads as TGTGCCAGCAGCAGCGGACAGGGGGCTGCTGGAAACACCATATATTTT.

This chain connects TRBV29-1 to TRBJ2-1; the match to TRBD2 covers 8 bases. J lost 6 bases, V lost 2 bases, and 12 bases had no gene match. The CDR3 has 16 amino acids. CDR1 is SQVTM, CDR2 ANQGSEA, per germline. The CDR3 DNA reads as TGCAGCGTTGAATTCCCCGCGAGCGGGAGAACCAATGAGCAGTTCTTC. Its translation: CSVEFPASGRTNEQFF.

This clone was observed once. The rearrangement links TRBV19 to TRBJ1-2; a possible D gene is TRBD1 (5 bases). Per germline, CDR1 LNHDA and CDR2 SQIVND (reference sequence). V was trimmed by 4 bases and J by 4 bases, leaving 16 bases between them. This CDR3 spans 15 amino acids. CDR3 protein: CASSRGRTEFYGYTF. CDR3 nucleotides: TGTGCCAGTAGTAGGGGGAGGACGGAATTCTATGGCTACACCTTC.

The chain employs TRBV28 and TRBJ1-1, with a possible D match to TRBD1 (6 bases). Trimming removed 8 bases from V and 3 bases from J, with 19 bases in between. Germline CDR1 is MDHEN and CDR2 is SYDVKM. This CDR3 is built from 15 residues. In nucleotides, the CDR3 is TGTGCCAGCCGACGTTACAGGGCGGCAGACACTGAAGCTTTCTTT. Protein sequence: CASRRYRAADTEAFF.

The CDR3 is CASRGFLPTDTQYF. Here the CDR3 DNA reads TGTGCCAGCAGGGGCTTCCTCCCCACAGATACGCAGTATTTT. The chain recombines TRBV2 with TRBJ2-3; D is unclear. V was shortened by 6 bases and J by 2 bases, with 12 bases between the two germline ends. The CDR3 contains 14 residues. Germline CDR1 SNHLY, CDR2 FYNNEI.

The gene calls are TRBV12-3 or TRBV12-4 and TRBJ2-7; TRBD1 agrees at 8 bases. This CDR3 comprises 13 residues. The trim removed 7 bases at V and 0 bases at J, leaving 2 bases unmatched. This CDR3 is CASKQGVSYEQYF. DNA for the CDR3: TGTGCCAGCAAACAGGGGGTCTCCTACGAGCAGTACTTC.

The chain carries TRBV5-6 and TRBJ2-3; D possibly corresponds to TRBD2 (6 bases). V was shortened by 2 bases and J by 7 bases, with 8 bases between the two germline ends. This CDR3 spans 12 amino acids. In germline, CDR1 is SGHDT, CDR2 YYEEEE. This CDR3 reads CASSFGLNTQYF. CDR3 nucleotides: TGTGCCAGCAGCTTCGGACTAAATACGCAGTATTTT.